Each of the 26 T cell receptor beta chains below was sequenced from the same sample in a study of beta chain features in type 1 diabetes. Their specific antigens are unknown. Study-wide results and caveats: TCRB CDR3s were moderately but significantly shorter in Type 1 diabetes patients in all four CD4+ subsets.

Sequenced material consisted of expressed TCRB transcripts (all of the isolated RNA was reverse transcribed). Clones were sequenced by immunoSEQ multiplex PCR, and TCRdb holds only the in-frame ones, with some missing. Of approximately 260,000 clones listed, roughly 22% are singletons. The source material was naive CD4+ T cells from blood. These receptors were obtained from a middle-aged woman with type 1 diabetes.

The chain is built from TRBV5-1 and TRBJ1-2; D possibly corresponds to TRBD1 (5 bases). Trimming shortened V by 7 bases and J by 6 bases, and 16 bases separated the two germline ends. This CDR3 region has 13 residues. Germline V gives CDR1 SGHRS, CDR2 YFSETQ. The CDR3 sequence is CASQPGEGHGYTF. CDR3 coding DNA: TGCGCCAGCCAGCCTGGGGAGGGACATGGCTACACCTTC. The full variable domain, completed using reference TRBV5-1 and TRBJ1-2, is KAGVTQTPRYLIKTRGQQVTLSCSPISGHRSVSWYQQTPGQGLQFLFEYFSETQRNKGNFPGRFSGRQFSNSRSEMNVSTLELGDSALYLCASQPGEGHGYTFGSGTRLTVV.

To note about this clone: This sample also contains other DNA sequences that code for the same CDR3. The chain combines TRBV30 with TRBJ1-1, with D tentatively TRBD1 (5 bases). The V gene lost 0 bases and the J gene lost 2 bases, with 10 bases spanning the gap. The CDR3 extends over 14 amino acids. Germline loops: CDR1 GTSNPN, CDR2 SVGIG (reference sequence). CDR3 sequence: CAWSVPGRNTEAFF. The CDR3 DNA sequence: TGTGCCTGGAGTGTACCAGGGCGAAACACTGAAGCTTTCTTT.

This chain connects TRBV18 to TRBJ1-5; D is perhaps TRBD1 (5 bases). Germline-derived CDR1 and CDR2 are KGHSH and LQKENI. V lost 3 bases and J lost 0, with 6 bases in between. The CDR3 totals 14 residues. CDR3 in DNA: TGTGCCAGCTCACCGGACACTAGCAATCAGCCCCAGCATTTT. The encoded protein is CASSPDTSNQPQHF.

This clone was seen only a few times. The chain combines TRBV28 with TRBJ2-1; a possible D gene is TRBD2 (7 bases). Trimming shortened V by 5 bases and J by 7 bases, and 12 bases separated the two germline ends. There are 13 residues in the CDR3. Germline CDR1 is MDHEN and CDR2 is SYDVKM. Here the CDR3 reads CASSGGARNEQFF. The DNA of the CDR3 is TGTGCCAGCAGTGGGGGGGCCCGGAATGAGCAGTTCTTC. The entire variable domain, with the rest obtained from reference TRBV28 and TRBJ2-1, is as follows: DVKVTQSSRYLVKRTGEKVFLECVQDMDHENMFWYRQDPGLGLRLIYFSYDVKMKEKGDIPEGYSVSREKKERFSLILESASTNQTSMYLCASSGGARNEQFFGPGTRLTVL.

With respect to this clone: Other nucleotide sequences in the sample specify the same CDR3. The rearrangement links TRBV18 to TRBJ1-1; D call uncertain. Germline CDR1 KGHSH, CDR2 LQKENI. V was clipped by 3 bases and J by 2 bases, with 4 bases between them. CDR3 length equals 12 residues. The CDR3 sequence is CASSPLNTEAFF. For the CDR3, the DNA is TGTGCCAGCTCACCTTTAAACACTGAAGCTTTCTTT.

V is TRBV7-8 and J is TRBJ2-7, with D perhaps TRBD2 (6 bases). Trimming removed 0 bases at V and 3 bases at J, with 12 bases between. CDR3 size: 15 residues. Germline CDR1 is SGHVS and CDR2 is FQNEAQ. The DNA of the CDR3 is TGTGCCAGCAGCTTAGCCGTCCTAGCGAGCTACGAGCAGTACTTC. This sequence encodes CASSLAVLASYEQYF. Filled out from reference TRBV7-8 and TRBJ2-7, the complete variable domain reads GAGVSQSPRYKVAKRGQDVALRCDPISGHVSLFWYQQALGQGPEFLTYFQNEAQLDKSGLPSDRFFAERPEGSVSTLKIQRTQQEDSAVYLCASSLAVLASYEQYFGPGTRLTVT.

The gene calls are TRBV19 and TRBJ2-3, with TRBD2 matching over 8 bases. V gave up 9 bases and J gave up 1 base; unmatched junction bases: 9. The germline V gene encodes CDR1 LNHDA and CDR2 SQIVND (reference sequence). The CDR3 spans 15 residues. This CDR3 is CASRKTSERTDTQYF. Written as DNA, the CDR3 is TGTGCCAGCCGTAAGACTAGCGAACGCACAGATACGCAGTATTTT.

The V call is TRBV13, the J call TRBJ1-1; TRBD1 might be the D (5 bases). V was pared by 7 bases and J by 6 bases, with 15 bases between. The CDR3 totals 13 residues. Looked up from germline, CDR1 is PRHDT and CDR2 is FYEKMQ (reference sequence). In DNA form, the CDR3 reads TGTGCCAGCAACCCGATTTCACAGGCTGAAGCTTTCTTT. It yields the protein CASNPISQAEAFF.

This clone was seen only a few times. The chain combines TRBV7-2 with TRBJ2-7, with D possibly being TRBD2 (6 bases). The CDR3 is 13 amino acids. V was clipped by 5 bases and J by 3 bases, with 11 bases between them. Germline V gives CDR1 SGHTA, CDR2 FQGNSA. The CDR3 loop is CASSRDSGYEQYF. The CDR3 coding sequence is TGTGCCAGCAGCCGGGACTCCGGCTACGAGCAGTACTTC.

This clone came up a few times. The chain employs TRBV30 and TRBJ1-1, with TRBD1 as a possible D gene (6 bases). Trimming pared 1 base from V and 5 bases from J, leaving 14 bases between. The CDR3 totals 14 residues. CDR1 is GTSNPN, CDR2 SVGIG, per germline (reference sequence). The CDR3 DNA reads TGTGCCTGGAGTGCAACAGGGAGTCAAACTGAAGCTTTCTTT. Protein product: CAWSATGSQTEAFF.

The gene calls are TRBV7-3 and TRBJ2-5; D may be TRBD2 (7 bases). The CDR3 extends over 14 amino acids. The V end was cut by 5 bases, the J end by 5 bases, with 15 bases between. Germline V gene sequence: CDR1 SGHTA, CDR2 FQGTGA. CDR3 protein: CASSTGGQLETQYF. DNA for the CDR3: TGTGCCAGCAGCACGGGGGGCCAACTCGAGACCCAGTACTTC.

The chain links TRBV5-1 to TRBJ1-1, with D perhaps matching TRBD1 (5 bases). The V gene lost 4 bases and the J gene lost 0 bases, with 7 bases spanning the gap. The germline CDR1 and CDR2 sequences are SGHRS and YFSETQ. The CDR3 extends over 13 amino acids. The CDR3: CASSTTVNTEAFF. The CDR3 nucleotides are TGCGCCAGCAGCACGACAGTGAACACTGAAGCTTTCTTT.

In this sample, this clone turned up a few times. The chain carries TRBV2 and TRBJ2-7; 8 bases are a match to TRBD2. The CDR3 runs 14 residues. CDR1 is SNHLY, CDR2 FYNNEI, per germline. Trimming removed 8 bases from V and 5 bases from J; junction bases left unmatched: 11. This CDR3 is CASCSGTSFHEQYF. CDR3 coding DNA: TGTGCCAGCTGCTCCGGGACTAGTTTCCACGAGCAGTACTTC.

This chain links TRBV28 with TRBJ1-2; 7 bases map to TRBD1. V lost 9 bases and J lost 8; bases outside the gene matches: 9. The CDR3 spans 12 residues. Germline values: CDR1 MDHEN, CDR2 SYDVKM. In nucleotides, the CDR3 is TGTGCCAGTACGGGACAGTTCGTAGGCTACACCTTC. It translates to CASTGQFVGYTF.

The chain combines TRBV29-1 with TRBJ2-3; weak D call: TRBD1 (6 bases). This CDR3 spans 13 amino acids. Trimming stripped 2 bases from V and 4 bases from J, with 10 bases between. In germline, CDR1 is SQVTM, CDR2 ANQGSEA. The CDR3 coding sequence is TGCAGCGTTGAAAGGGGGAGCGCAGATACGCAGTATTTT. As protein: CSVERGSADTQYF.

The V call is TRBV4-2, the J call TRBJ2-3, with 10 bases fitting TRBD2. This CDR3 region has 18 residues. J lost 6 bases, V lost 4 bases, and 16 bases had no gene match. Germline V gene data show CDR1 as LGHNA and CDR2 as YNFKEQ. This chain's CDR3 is CASSPPGLSGRAQDTQYF. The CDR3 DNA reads TGTGCCAGCAGCCCACCAGGGCTAAGCGGGAGGGCCCAGGATACGCAGTATTTT.

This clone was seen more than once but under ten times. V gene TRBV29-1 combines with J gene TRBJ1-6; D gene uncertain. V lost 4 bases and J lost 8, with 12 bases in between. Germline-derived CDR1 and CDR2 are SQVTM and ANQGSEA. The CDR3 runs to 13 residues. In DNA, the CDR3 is TGCAGCGTTGGGCCAGGCCGAGATTCACCCCTCCACTTT. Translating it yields CSVGPGRDSPLHF.

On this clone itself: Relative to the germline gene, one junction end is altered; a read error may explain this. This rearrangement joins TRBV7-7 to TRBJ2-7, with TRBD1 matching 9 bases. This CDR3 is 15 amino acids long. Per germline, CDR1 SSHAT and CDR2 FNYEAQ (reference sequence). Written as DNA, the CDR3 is TGTGCTAGCAGCTTGGGACAGGGTGCCCCCTACGAGCAGTACTTC. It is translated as CASSLGQGAPYEQYF.

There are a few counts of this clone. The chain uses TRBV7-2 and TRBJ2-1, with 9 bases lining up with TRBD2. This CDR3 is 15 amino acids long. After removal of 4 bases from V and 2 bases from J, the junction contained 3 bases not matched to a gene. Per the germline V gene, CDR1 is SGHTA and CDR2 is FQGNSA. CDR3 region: CASSSSGEPYNEQFF. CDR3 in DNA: TGTGCCAGCAGCTCTAGCGGGGAGCCCTACAATGAGCAGTTCTTC.

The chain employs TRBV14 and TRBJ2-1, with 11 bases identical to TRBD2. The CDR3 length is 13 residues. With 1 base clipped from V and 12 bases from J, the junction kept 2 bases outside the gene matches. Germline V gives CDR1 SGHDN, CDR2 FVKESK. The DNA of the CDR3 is TGTGCCAGCAGCCAAGTTAGCGGGGGGGTGCAGTTCTTC. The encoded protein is CASSQVSGGVQFF.

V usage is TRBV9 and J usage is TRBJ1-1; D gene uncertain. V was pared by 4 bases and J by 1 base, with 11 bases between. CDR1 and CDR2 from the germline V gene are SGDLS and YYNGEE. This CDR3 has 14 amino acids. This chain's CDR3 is CASSPHGGNTEAFF. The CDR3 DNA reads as TGTGCCAGCAGCCCTCACGGAGGGAACACTGAAGCTTTCTTT.

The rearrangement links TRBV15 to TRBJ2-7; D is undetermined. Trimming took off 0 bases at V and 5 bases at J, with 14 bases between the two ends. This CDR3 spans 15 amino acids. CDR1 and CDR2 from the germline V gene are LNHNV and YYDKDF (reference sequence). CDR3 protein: CATSRDIDISNEQYF. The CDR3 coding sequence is TGTGCCACCAGCAGAGATATTGATATTTCTAACGAGCAGTACTTC.

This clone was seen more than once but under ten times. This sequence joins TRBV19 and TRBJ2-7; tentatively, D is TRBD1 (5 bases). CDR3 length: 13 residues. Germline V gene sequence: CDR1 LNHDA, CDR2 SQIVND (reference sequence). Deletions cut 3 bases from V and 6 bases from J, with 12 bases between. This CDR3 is CASSIGAPGEQYF. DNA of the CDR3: TGTGCCAGTAGTATTGGGGCTCCTGGCGAGCAGTACTTC.

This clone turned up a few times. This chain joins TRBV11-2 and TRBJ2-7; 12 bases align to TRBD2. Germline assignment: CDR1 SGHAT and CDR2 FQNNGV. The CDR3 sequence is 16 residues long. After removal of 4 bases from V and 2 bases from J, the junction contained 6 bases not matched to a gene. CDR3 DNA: TGTGCCAGCAGCTCCCGACTAGCGGGGGCCCCCTACGAGCAGTACTTC. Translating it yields CASSSRLAGAPYEQYF. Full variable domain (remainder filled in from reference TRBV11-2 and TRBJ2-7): EAGVAQSPRYKIIEKRQSVAFWCNPISGHATLYWYQQILGQGPKLLIQFQNNGVVDDSQLPKDRFSAERLKGVDSTLKIQPAKLEDSAVYLCASSSRLAGAPYEQYFGPGTRLTVT.

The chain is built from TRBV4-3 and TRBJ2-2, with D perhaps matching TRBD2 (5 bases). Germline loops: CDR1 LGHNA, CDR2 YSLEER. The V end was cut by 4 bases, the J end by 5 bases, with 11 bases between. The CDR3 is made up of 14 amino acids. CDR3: CASSPRAGTGELFF. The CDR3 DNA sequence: TGCGCCAGCAGCCCTCGGGCGGGTACCGGGGAGCTGTTTTTT.

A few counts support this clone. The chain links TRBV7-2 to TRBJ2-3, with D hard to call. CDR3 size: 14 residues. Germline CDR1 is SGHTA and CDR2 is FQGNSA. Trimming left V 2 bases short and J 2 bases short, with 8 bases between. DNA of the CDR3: TGTGCCAGCAGCTTACTGCAGGTCACAGATACGCAGTATTTT. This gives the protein CASSLLQVTDTQYF.